The 19 T cell receptor beta chains given below trace back to one sample, sequenced in a study of T cell changes during pregnancy in multiple sclerosis. Only in-frame clones appear in the TCRdb table, and some are missing; sequencing was by immunoSEQ multiplex PCR. The profile shows 50,000 or so clones, roughly 92% of them singletons. This sample comprised CD4+ T cells from peripheral blood mononuclear cells, obtained in the third trimester of pregnancy. These receptors were obtained from a female donor with multiple sclerosis, enrolled in a pregnancy study.

The chain recombines TRBV7-6 with TRBJ2-3; the match to TRBD2 covers 7 bases. With V trimmed by 1 base and J by 2 bases, 6 bases remained unmatched. Germline lookup yields CDR1 SGHVS and CDR2 FNYEAQ. The length of the CDR3 is 16 residues. DNA of the CDR3: TGTGCCAGCAGCTTAGGAGCGGGGACCCTCACAGATACGCAGTATTTT. It encodes CASSLGAGTLTDTQYF.

This chain links TRBV9 with TRBJ2-2; no firm D call. Germline V CDR1 and CDR2: SGDLS, YYNGEE. V was pared by 1 base and J by 3 bases, with 10 bases between. The CDR3 runs 15 residues. The CDR3 DNA sequence: TGTGCCAGCAGCGTACTATCTGGAGACACCGGGGAGCTGTTTTTT. Translating gives CASSVLSGDTGELFF. Drawing the rest from reference TRBV9 and TRBJ2-2, the complete variable domain is DSGVTQTPKHLITATGQRVTLRCSPRSGDLSVYWYQQSLDQGLQFLIQYYNGEERAKGNILERFSAQQFPDLHSELNLSSLELGDSALYFCASSVLSGDTGELFFGEGSRLTVL.

The rearrangement joins TRBV15 to TRBJ1-2, with 7 bases that match TRBD1. The ends lost 4 bases at V and 3 bases at J; junction bases unmatched: 17. The germline V gene has CDR1 LNHNV and CDR2 YYDKDF (reference sequence). This CDR3 has 18 residues. The CDR3 loop reads CATSNVWDRTLRDYGYTF. CDR3 DNA sequence: TGTGCCACCAGCAATGTCTGGGACAGAACCCTGAGGGACTATGGCTACACCTTC.

The chain uses TRBV5-1 and TRBJ1-1; tentative D call: TRBD1 (5 bases). Germline CDR1 reads SGHRS; CDR2 reads YFSETQ. V dropped 4 bases and J dropped 6 bases, with 16 bases sitting between them. The CDR3 has 14 amino acids. The CDR3 DNA reads as TGCGCCAGCAGCCCCCGACGTGGGGGGGCTGAAGCTTTCTTT. Its protein is CASSPRRGGAEAFF.

The chain has TRBV6-1 and TRBJ1-2; TRBD1 matches 7 bases. Germline V gene sequence: CDR1 MNHNS, CDR2 SASEGT. V gave up 4 bases and J gave up 1 base; unmatched junction bases: 6. The CDR3 is 15 amino acids. The CDR3 spells CASSGLRGFNYGYTF. DNA of the CDR3: TGTGCCAGCAGTGGTCTCAGGGGGTTTAACTATGGCTACACCTTC.

The chain links TRBV7-9 to TRBJ2-5, with TRBD1 matching over 12 bases. The CDR3 is 16 amino acids. V was clipped by 8 bases and J by 4 bases; unmatched bases: 11. Germline loops: CDR1 SEHNR, CDR2 FQNEAQ (reference sequence). Here the CDR3 reads CASGRDRGRGAETQYF. DNA for the CDR3: TGTGCCAGCGGCCGGGACAGGGGGCGAGGGGCAGAGACCCAGTACTTC.

The chain combines TRBV7-2 with TRBJ1-5; D uncertain. This CDR3 contains 14 residues. The germline gives CDR1 SGHTA, CDR2 FQGNSA. Trimming shortened V by 2 bases and J by 8 bases, and 13 bases separated the two germline ends. This CDR3 reads CASSLSDGLKPQHF. In DNA, the CDR3 is TGTGCCAGCAGCTTAAGTGATGGCCTGAAGCCCCAGCATTTT. The full variable domain, in which reference TRBV7-2 and TRBJ1-5 provide the parts outside the CDR3, is GAGVSQSPSNKVTEKGKDVELRCDPISGHTALYWYRQSLGQGLEFLIYFQGNSAPDKSGLPSDRFSAERTGGSVSTLTIQRTQQEDSAVYLCASSLSDGLKPQHFGDGTRLSIL.

V and J are TRBV6-1 and TRBJ2-5; D may be TRBD2 (5 bases). The CDR3 covers 15 residues. V was pared by 7 bases and J by 4 bases, with 19 bases between. Germline V gene lookup returns CDR1 MNHNS and CDR2 SASEGT. For the CDR3, the DNA is TGTGCCAGCACCTTGGACTGGATCCCCAGAGAGACCCAGTACTTC. This translates into CASTLDWIPRETQYF.

The chain carries TRBV6-5 and TRBJ1-3; D gene uncertain. The V gene lost 4 bases and the J gene lost 0 bases, with 10 bases spanning the gap. CDR1 and CDR2 from the germline V gene are MNHEY and SVGAGI. The CDR3 is 15 amino acids. CDR3 nucleotides: TGTGCCAGCAGTTCCGCCGGGATCTCTGGAAACACCATATATTTT. This sequence encodes CASSSAGISGNTIYF.

The genes are TRBV6-1 and TRBJ2-1; the match to TRBD1 covers 9 bases. The CDR3 consists of 16 residues. The ends lost 5 bases at V and 8 bases at J; junction bases unmatched: 13. Germline-derived CDR1 and CDR2 are MNHNS and SASEGT. CDR3 protein: CASSQVWTGVIHEQFF. In DNA form, the CDR3 reads TGTGCCAGCAGTCAAGTTTGGACAGGGGTGATCCATGAGCAGTTCTTC.

The chain carries TRBV10-3 and TRBJ1-6, with 8 bases matching TRBD1. J was trimmed by 7 bases and V by 6 bases; bases with no gene match: 2. The germline V gene has CDR1 ENHRY and CDR2 SYGVKD. The CDR3 sequence is 13 residues long. The CDR3 reads CAIRDRANSPLHF. CDR3 nucleotides: TGTGCCATCAGGGACAGGGCCAATTCACCCCTCCACTTT.

The J gene is TRBJ1-2, the V gene TRBV5-4; 7 bases map to TRBD1. Germline trimming cut 2 bases from V and 4 bases from J; bases unmatched to any gene: 5. The length of the CDR3 is 14 residues. Looked up from germline, CDR1 is SGHNT and CDR2 is YYREEE (reference sequence). The CDR3 bases are TGTGCCAGCAGCTTTGGCAGGGGGAGCTATGGCTACACCTTC. It codes for CASSFGRGSYGYTF. Combining the CDR3 with reference TRBV5-4 and TRBJ1-2 gives the whole variable domain ETGVTQSPTHLIKTRGQQVTLRCSSQSGHNTVSWYQQALGQGPQFIFQYYREEENGRGNFPPRFSGLQFPNYSSELNVNALELDDSALYLCASSFGRGSYGYTFGSGTRLTVV.

The chain combines TRBV9 with TRBJ1-3, with TRBD1 as a possible D gene (6 bases). V was trimmed by 4 bases and J by 0 bases, leaving 14 bases between them. This CDR3 comprises 16 residues. Germline V gene lookup returns CDR1 SGDLS and CDR2 YYNGEE. The CDR3 region has the DNA TGTGCCAGCAGCTTATCGATAGGGGGCTCTGGAAACACCATATATTTT. Translation: CASSLSIGGSGNTIYF.

DNA for the CDR3: TGCGCCAGCAGCTTGTTGTCGGCAGAGTCTAGTGGAAACACCATATATTTT. Its translation is CASSLLSAESSGNTIYF. The genes are TRBV5-1 and TRBJ1-3; D not certain. Trimming removed 1 base from V and 3 bases from J, with 17 bases in between. The V gene's germline CDR1 is SGHRS and CDR2 YFSETQ. The CDR3 extends over 17 amino acids.

This chain links TRBV25-1 with TRBJ2-1, with a possible D match to TRBD2 (7 bases). The CDR3 loop spans 17 amino acids. CDR1 is MGHDK and CDR2 is SYGVNS in the germline V gene. The V and J ends lost 2 bases and 0 bases respectively, with 14 bases between them. The CDR3 region has the DNA TGTGCCAGCAGTGAAGGGGGGCGGGGGAGCTCCTACAATGAGCAGTTCTTC. Its protein is CASSEGGRGSSYNEQFF.

The chain links TRBV10-3 to TRBJ1-6, with 7 nucleotides matching TRBD1. V gave up 9 bases and J gave up 7 bases; unmatched junction bases: 12. CDR1 ENHRY and CDR2 SYGVKD come from the germline V gene. There are 15 residues in the CDR3. CDR3 sequence (DNA): TGTGCCATTCACGAGACCGGGACAGAAAATTCACCCCTCCACTTT. Translating it yields CAIHETGTENSPLHF.

The V call is TRBV2, the J call TRBJ1-5, with D possibly matching TRBD1 (6 bases). CDR1 is SNHLY, CDR2 FYNNEI, per germline. Trimming cost V 5 bases and J 5 bases, with 16 bases left between them. This CDR3 has 15 amino acids. Here the CDR3 DNA reads TGTGCCAGCAGTCACGCAGGGGCCCATGATCAGCCCCAGCATTTT. As protein: CASSHAGAHDQPQHF.

The chain combines TRBV29-1 with TRBJ2-1, with D possibly TRBD1 on 5 matching bases. CDR3 length equals 12 residues. The ends were cut back, 8 bases at V and 4 bases at J, with 12 bases in the middle. The germline gives CDR1 SQVTM, CDR2 ANQGSEA. In DNA form, the CDR3 reads TGCAGCCTAAGGGGCGCTTACAATGAGCAGTTCTTC. Translation: CSLRGAYNEQFF.

The chain links TRBV2 to TRBJ1-4, with TRBD1 matching over 8 bases. The CDR3 sequence is 17 residues long. The ends lost 3 bases at V and 8 bases at J; junction bases unmatched: 14. Germline V gene sequence: CDR1 SNHLY, CDR2 FYNNEI. CDR3 DNA: TGTGCCAGCAGTGATGGGTTCCTACAGGGGGGCGGGGAAAAACTGTTTTTT. It codes for CASSDGFLQGGGEKLFF.